The 8 T cell receptor beta chains below all came from one sample that was sequenced in a study of CD8+CD57+ T cells in acquired aplastic anemia. Patients included in sequencing had previously demonstrated CD8+CD57+ cell expansion by flow cytometry. Genomic DNA provided the template from which TCR beta VDJ and CDR3 profiles were obtained. TCRdb passed the reads through MiXCR, listing each CDR3 protein once. The sample yields around 210,000 distinct CDR3 sequences, about 62% seen once. The sequenced material came from sorted CD4+, CD8+, or CD8+CD57+ T cells (not recorded which) from PBMCs. The receptor source for this set is a human donor with aplastic anemia.

The V call is TRBV19, the J call TRBJ2-6; D is ambiguous. The CDR3 runs to 12 residues. V was trimmed by 6 bases and J by 4 bases, leaving 4 bases between them. CDR1 is LNHDA and CDR2 is SQIVND in the germline V gene (reference sequence). The CDR3 protein is CASRQGANVLTF. For the CDR3, the DNA is TGTGCCAGTAGACAGGGGGCCAACGTCCTGACTTTC.

The chain uses TRBV7-3 and TRBJ2-3; TRBD1 matches 10 bases. CDR1 is SGHTA and CDR2 is FQGTGA in the germline V gene. There are 15 residues in the CDR3. The trim removed 5 bases at V and 2 bases at J, leaving 4 bases unmatched. This CDR3 reads CASSTGTGVTDTQYF. Written as DNA, the CDR3 is TGTGCCAGCAGCACGGGGACAGGGGTCACAGATACGCAGTATTTT.

The CDR3 here is CATSDAQGRDPQYEQFF. CDR3 nucleotides: TGTGCCACCAGTGATGCCCAGGGGAGGGACCCCCAATATGAGCAGTTCTTC. This chain connects TRBV24-1 to TRBJ2-1; perhaps TRBD2 as D (7 bases). V lost 3 bases and J lost 8, with 22 bases in between. Per the germline V gene, CDR1 is KGHDR and CDR2 is SFDVKD. The CDR3 is made up of 17 amino acids.

The chain recombines TRBV7-9 with TRBJ2-7; D gene uncertain. The V end was cut by 4 bases, the J end by 6 bases, with 28 bases between. This CDR3 region has 18 residues. CDR1 SEHNR and CDR2 FQNEAQ come from the germline V gene (reference sequence). Here the CDR3 reads CASSSSAALKVAWGEQYF. The CDR3 region has the DNA TGTGCCAGCAGCTCGTCGGCCGCGCTAAAAGTGGCGTGGGGCGAGCAGTACTTC.

The chain is built from TRBV9 and TRBJ2-1, with a weak D call TRBD1 (5 bases). V was shortened by 0 bases and J by 10 bases, with 14 bases between the two germline ends. The CDR3 length is 14 residues. Germline V gene sequence: CDR1 SGDLS, CDR2 YYNGEE. The DNA of the CDR3 is TGTGCCAGCAGCGTAGGGGGCGAGGCGAACGAGCAGTTCTTC. It specifies CASSVGGEANEQFF.

The gene calls are TRBV7-3 and TRBJ1-2; D may be TRBD1 (5 bases). CDR1 and CDR2 (germline): SGHTA, FQGTGA. The CDR3 sequence is 16 residues long. Trimming took 5 bases from V and 0 from J, leaving 16 bases between them. The CDR3 loop reads CASSLHPGLANYGYTF. For the CDR3, the DNA is TGTGCCAGCAGCCTACATCCAGGGTTAGCTAACTATGGCTACACCTTC.

The chain has TRBV2 and TRBJ2-2; the D is unclear. V lost 6 bases to trimming and J lost 6 bases, with 11 bases between them. CDR1 and CDR2 from the germline V gene are SNHLY and FYNNEI. The CDR3 totals 13 residues. The CDR3 is CASSLVRAGELFF. The CDR3 DNA reads TGTGCCAGCAGCTTAGTGCGCGCCGGGGAGCTGTTTTTT.

This clonotype was seen at least ten times. The chain links TRBV6-1 to TRBJ2-5; 9 bases are shared with TRBD1. After removal of 4 bases from V and 2 bases from J, the junction contained 11 bases not matched to a gene. Germline V CDR1 and CDR2: MNHNS, SASEGT. CDR3 length: 17 residues. Here the CDR3 DNA reads TGTGCCAGCAGTGCCCCGGGACAGGGATTTTTTCAAGAGACCCAGTACTTC. The encoded protein is CASSAPGQGFFQETQYF.